The 21 T cell receptor beta chains reported below all come from one sample, sequenced in a study of cytomegalovirus exposure and HLA in healthy donors. PCR primers comprised 60 Vbeta and 13 Jbeta primers. Sequencing used immunoSEQ multiplex PCR; TCRdb keeps in-frame clones, though not all of them. The table includes more than 80,000 clones, 69% detected once. Sequencing was performed on PBMCs. The receptor set was obtained from a man aged 50 to 59 in good health and CMV-seronegative.

The chain joins TRBV18 to TRBJ2-1, with TRBD2 matching 7 bases. Trimming took 6 bases from V and 0 from J; bases not matched to a gene: 5. The CDR3 contains 15 residues. Germline CDR1 KGHSH, CDR2 LQKENI. The CDR3 here is CASSLTSNSYNEQFF. The DNA for the CDR3 is TGTGCCAGCTCGCTGACTAGCAACTCCTACAATGAGCAGTTCTTC.

This clone was detected only a few times. This sequence joins TRBV10-3 and TRBJ1-5, with D maybe TRBD1 (6 bases). Trimming stripped 6 bases from V and 11 bases from J, with 17 bases between. From germline, CDR1 is ENHRY and CDR2 SYGVKD. The CDR3 has 13 amino acids. In nucleotides, the CDR3 is TGTGCCATCAGCCGGGACACCGACCGTGCCCAGCATTTT. Translating it yields CAISRDTDRAQHF.

The chain combines TRBV6-1 with TRBJ2-1; no clear D gene. Trimming removed 0 bases from V and 4 bases from J, with 7 bases in between. The germline gives CDR1 MNHNS, CDR2 SASEGT. This CDR3 is built from 14 residues. DNA of the CDR3: TGTGCCAGCAGTGAAGCTTGGGCTTACAATGAGCAGTTCTTC. As protein: CASSEAWAYNEQFF.

The chain uses TRBV28 and TRBJ1-4; tentative D call: TRBD1 (5 bases). Germline V gene sequence: CDR1 MDHEN, CDR2 SYDVKM. The CDR3 totals 14 residues. Trimming cost V 7 bases and J 5 bases, with 14 bases left between them. Here the CDR3 reads CASTQDTNNEKLFF. The CDR3 region has the DNA TGTGCCAGCACCCAGGACACGAACAATGAAAAACTGTTTTTT.

CDR3 DNA sequence: TGTGCCTGGATTCCGGACAGGGCAAATACAGAAGCTTTCTTT. It yields the protein CAWIPDRANTEAFF. V gene TRBV30 combines with J gene TRBJ1-1; 8 bases map to TRBD1. Germline lookup yields CDR1 GTSNPN and CDR2 SVGIG (reference sequence). The ends lost 4 bases at V and 8 bases at J; junction bases unmatched: 12. The CDR3 spans 14 residues. The whole variable domain, filled in from reference TRBV30 and TRBJ1-1, reads SQTIHQWPATLVQPVGSPLSLECTVEGTSNPNLYWYRQAAGRGLQLLFYSVGIGQISSEVPQNLSASRPQDRQFILSSKKLLLSDSGFYLCAWIPDRANTEAFFGQGTRLTVV.

The chain links TRBV29-1 to TRBJ1-2; no firm D call. The CDR3 sequence is 12 residues long. Trimming took 5 bases from V and 0 from J, leaving 7 bases between them. Germline V gene lookup returns CDR1 SQVTM and CDR2 ANQGSEA. The CDR3 DNA reads TGCAGCGTTCGGGGATCTAACTATGGCTACACCTTC. It translates to CSVRGSNYGYTF.

This clone turned up a few times. The rearrangement links TRBV7-2 to TRBJ1-4; D unresolved. Germline V gives CDR1 SGHTA, CDR2 FQGNSA. V gave up 6 bases and J gave up 6 bases, with 11 bases separating them. This CDR3 has 13 amino acids. The CDR3 DNA follows: TGTGCCAGCAGACGGAGGGCCGATGAAAAACTGTTTTTT. It codes for CASRRRADEKLFF. Based on the CDR3 plus reference TRBV7-2 and TRBJ1-4, the full variable domain is GAGVSQSPSNKVTEKGKDVELRCDPISGHTALYWYRQSLGQGLEFLIYFQGNSAPDKSGLPSDRFSAERTGGSVSTLTIQRTQQEDSAVYLCASRRRADEKLFFGSGTQLSVL.

In its sample, this clone was seen a few times. This sequence joins TRBV7-9 and TRBJ1-2; no definite D call. The germline V gene encodes CDR1 SEHNR and CDR2 FQNEAQ (reference sequence). The CDR3 sequence is 15 residues long. With 8 bases removed from V and 1 base from J, the gap between germline ends came to 17 bases. CDR3 amino acids: CASLAWADHNYGYTF. CDR3 in DNA: TGTGCCAGCCTAGCTTGGGCAGACCATAACTATGGCTACACCTTC.

The V and J genes are TRBV5-1 and TRBJ2-5, with D hard to call. This CDR3 region has 13 residues. The germline V gene encodes CDR1 SGHRS and CDR2 YFSETQ. V lost 2 bases and J lost 1, with 6 bases in between. CDR3: CASSFGSQETQYF. Written as DNA, the CDR3 is TGCGCCAGCAGCTTCGGTAGCCAAGAGACCCAGTACTTC.

In this sample, this clone turned up a few times. The chain combines TRBV29-1 with TRBJ2-5; 14 nucleotides line up with TRBD2. The germline CDR1 and CDR2 sequences are SQVTM and ANQGSEA. The V and J ends lost 6 bases and 4 bases, in that order; junction bases with no gene match: 16. The CDR3 runs 18 residues. Written as DNA, the CDR3 is TGCAGCGTGGAGGACAGGGGAGGGACTAGCGGGAGTGCAGAGACCCAGTACTTC. Residues: CSVEDRGGTSGSAETQYF.

The V gene is TRBV6-4, the J gene TRBJ2-7; 9 bases map to TRBD2. Germline V gives CDR1 MRHNA, CDR2 SNTAGT. This CDR3 comprises 15 residues. V was clipped by 6 bases and J by 2 bases; unmatched bases: 8. CDR3 nucleotides: TGTGCCAGCAGCCCGACTAGCGGAGCTCCCTACGAGCAGTACGTC. It codes for CASSPTSGAPYEQYV.

This clone was counted a few times. This chain links TRBV5-6 with TRBJ2-1; D perhaps matches TRBD2 (5 bases). V shed 0 bases and J shed 8 bases, with 9 bases lying between them. Germline V gives CDR1 SGHDT, CDR2 YYEEEE. This CDR3 spans 13 amino acids. In DNA form, the CDR3 reads TGTGCCAGCAGCTTGGTAGGCGGGTATGAGCAGTTCTTC. This sequence encodes CASSLVGGYEQFF.

This clone has ten or more counts. The chain uses TRBV7-2 and TRBJ1-6, with 10 positions matching TRBD1. In germline, CDR1 is SGHTA, CDR2 FQGNSA. The CDR3 has 13 residues. J lost 16 bases, V lost 4 bases, and 7 bases had no gene match. CDR3 loop: CASSSGTGALLHF. The CDR3, as DNA: TGTGCCAGCAGCTCCGGGACAGGGGCTTTGCTCCACTTT.

This clone was found a few times. The rearrangement links TRBV5-4 to TRBJ2-3, with D tentatively TRBD1 (6 bases). V lost 4 bases and J lost 4, with 10 bases in between. The CDR3 is made up of 13 amino acids. The germline V gene has CDR1 SGHNT and CDR2 YYREEE (reference sequence). The CDR3 sequence is CASSPSGADTQYF. The CDR3 DNA reads as TGTGCCAGCAGCCCCTCAGGGGCAGATACGCAGTATTTT.

The chain is built from TRBV28 and TRBJ1-5; 8 bases line up with TRBD1. The CDR3 spans 14 residues. The ends lost 5 bases at V and 5 bases at J; junction bases unmatched: 5. Germline V gene data show CDR1 as MDHEN and CDR2 as SYDVKM. Here the CDR3 DNA reads TGTGCCAGCAGTCCCGTGACAGGGGATCAGCCCCAGCATTTT. Translated: CASSPVTGDQPQHF.

J is TRBJ2-6 and V is TRBV10-3, with 11 nucleotides matching TRBD1. Germline loops: CDR1 ENHRY, CDR2 SYGVKD. This CDR3 comprises 16 residues. The junction had 6 bases not matched to a gene; V was cut back by 9 bases and J by 2 bases. CDR3 bases: TGTGCCATAGGACAGGGGGCTCCCGCTGGGGCCAACGTCCTGACTTTC. It is translated as CAIGQGAPAGANVLTF.

The rearrangement joins TRBV6-5 to TRBJ1-5; the match to TRBD1 covers 7 bases. Germline loops: CDR1 MNHEY, CDR2 SVGAGI. The CDR3 has 14 residues. V dropped 2 bases and J dropped 2; count of bases not matched to a gene: 0. The CDR3 sequence is CASSYQGGNQPQHF. CDR3 nucleotide sequence: TGTGCCAGCAGTTACCAGGGGGGCAATCAGCCCCAGCATTTT.

The V call is TRBV2, the J call TRBJ2-2; TRBD1 might be the D (6 bases). The V and J ends lost 5 bases and 6 bases respectively, with 10 bases between them. Germline CDR1 and CDR2: SNHLY and FYNNEI. The length of the CDR3 is 13 residues. Written as DNA, the CDR3 is TGTGCCAGCAGTACACAGGGTTCCGGGGAGCTGTTTTTT. Its translation is CASSTQGSGELFF.

The chain combines TRBV7-3 with TRBJ2-1; 7 positions match TRBD1. With 5 bases clipped from V and 6 bases from J, the junction kept 7 bases outside the gene matches. CDR1 is SGHTA and CDR2 is FQGTGA in the germline V gene. The CDR3 has 14 amino acids. CDR3: CASSRQGRGNEQFF. The CDR3 DNA sequence: TGTGCCAGCAGCCGACAGGGCAGGGGCAATGAGCAGTTCTTC. The whole variable domain, remainder taken from reference TRBV7-3 and TRBJ2-1, is GAGVSQTPSNKVTEKGKYVELRCDPISGHTALYWYRQSLGQGPEFLIYFQGTGAADDSGLPNDRFFAVRPEGSVSTLKIQRTERGDSAVYLCASSRQGRGNEQFFGPGTRLTVL.

This chain uses TRBV7-2 with TRBJ1-3; no clear D gene. Germline V gene lookup returns CDR1 SGHTA and CDR2 FQGNSA. Trimming pared 1 base from V and 3 bases from J, leaving 22 bases between. The CDR3 sequence is 19 residues long. The CDR3 region is CASSLDRRTGGVGGNTIYF. For the CDR3, the DNA is TGTGCCAGCAGCTTAGACCGTAGGACCGGCGGGGTGGGTGGAAACACCATATATTTT. The variable domain in full, completed from reference TRBV7-2 and TRBJ1-3, reads GAGVSQSPSNKVTEKGKDVELRCDPISGHTALYWYRQSLGQGLEFLIYFQGNSAPDKSGLPSDRFSAERTGGSVSTLTIQRTQQEDSAVYLCASSLDRRTGGVGGNTIYFGEGSWLTVV.

This clone has a single count. This sequence joins TRBV27 and TRBJ1-1, with no clear D. The CDR3 is made up of 13 amino acids. Trimming took off 3 bases at V and 1 base at J, with 6 bases between the two ends. Looked up from germline, CDR1 is MNHEY and CDR2 is SMNVEV (reference sequence). The CDR3 spells CASSFYRNTEAFF. DNA for the CDR3: TGTGCCAGCAGTTTTTACAGGAACACTGAAGCTTTCTTT.